These T cell receptor beta chains were read from a single sample in a study of blood T cells in healthy people across ages. TCRdb processed the 5' RACE reads anew with MiXCR; each CDR3 protein has one entry. Seen here are approximately 730,000 distinct CDR3 sequences, 53% observed once, and the top ten hold roughly 37%. The specimen was blood. The receptors stem from a man at least 80 years old in good health. The CDR3 runs from the conserved cysteine through the conserved F or W. A D gene is named only where the DNA matches it firmly. Clone sizes are given selectively: once, few, many, or a class where the clone is expanded.

d_call	v_call	clone_size	j_call	cdr3_nt	cdr3_aa
TRBD2	TRBV6-6	few	TRBJ2-1	TGTGCCAGCAGTTACTCGGCGCTAGCGGGAGGCAATGAGCAGTTCTTC	CASSYSALAGGNEQFF
.	TRBV15	few	TRBJ1-2	TGTGCCACCAGCAGACTCCGGGCTCCGTCCCCCTATGGCTACACCTTC	CATSRLRAPSPYGYTF
TRBD1	TRBV11-2	.	TRBJ2-1	TGTGCCAGCAGACTTACAGGGGGCGGAGAGACCCAGTTCTTC	CASRLTGGGETQFF
.	TRBV3-1	.	TRBJ1-2	TGTGCCAGCAGCCCCCAAGGGGACTGGGGCTACACCTTC	CASSPQGDWGYTF
TRBD1	TRBV24-1	.	TRBJ2-5	TGTGCTACCAGTGATGACCCAGGGGGCAGAGAGACCCAGTACTTC	CATSDDPGGRETQYF
.	TRBV2	.	TRBJ2-7	TGTGCCAGCAGTGCCGATGGCGGCGAGCAGTACTTC	CASSADGGEQYF
.	TRBV7-9	.	TRBJ2-1	TGTGCCAGCAGCGCCCCAGGGGGGGCTAATGACAATGAGCAGTTCTTC	CASSAPGGANDNEQFF
.	TRBV10-3	.	TRBJ2-5	TGTGCCATCAGGGGGGGGCCCGGACAGGGTGGCGATGAGCAGTACTTC	CAIRGGPGQGGDEQYF
.	TRBV7-9	once	TRBJ2-3	TGTGCCAGCAGCCTAGGTGGACCGAGGACGGGTACGCAGTATTTT	CASSLGGPRTGTQYF
.	TRBV12-3/TRBV12-4	.	TRBJ1-1	TGTGCCAGCAGTTTAGGGGCAGGAGCGGGGCGGATAGCTTTCTTT	CASSLGAGAGRIAFF
.	TRBV29-1	.	TRBJ2-3	TGCAGCGTTGAATTACGGCGATTTAGCACAGATACGCAGTATTTT	CSVELRRFSTDTQYF
.	TRBV6-1	.	TRBJ2-1	TGTGCCAGCAGCGGGCCTATTGTCGATGAGCAGTTCTTC	CASSGPIVDEQFF
.	TRBV19	.	TRBJ2-1	TGTGCCAGCTGGAAAGACAATGAGCAGTTCTTC	CASWKDNEQFF
TRBD1	TRBV12-3/TRBV12-4	.	TRBJ2-1	TGTGCCAGCACTCCCCCGGGACAGGGGGCTTACAATGAGCAGTTCTTC	CASTPPGQGAYNEQFF
TRBD2	TRBV28	few	TRBJ2-1	TGTGCCAGCAGTTTATTTGGCGGGGGGAGCTCCTACAATGAGCAGTTCTTC	CASSLFGGGSSYNEQFF
TRBD2	TRBV3-1	.	TRBJ2-1	TGTGCCAGCAGCCAAGTTCCTGCTAGCGGGAGGAATGAGCAGTTCTTC	CASSQVPASGRNEQFF
TRBD1	TRBV6-6	few	TRBJ2-1	TGTGCCAGCAGTTACCGGGACAGGAGCTCCTACAATGAGCAGTTCTTC	CASSYRDRSSYNEQFF
TRBD1	TRBV29-1	.	TRBJ1-2	TGCAGCGCCCCGGGACAGGGGAATAACTATGGCTACACCTTC	CSAPGQGNNYGYTF
.	TRBV14	.	TRBJ2-7	TGTGCCAGCAGCCAAGATAACACAGGTTCCTACGAGCAGTACTTC	CASSQDNTGSYEQYF
.	TRBV20-1	.	TRBJ2-1	TGCAGCACCTGGGAGGATGGCTACAATGAGCAGTTCTTC	CSTWEDGYNEQFF